The present entry profiles one TCR beta chain with its context. Its antigen is as yet unknown. A heparinised blood draw that averaged approximately 120 mL was obtained once from each donor. CD45RO/CCR7/CD25/CD127/CD95/CD27 separated CD4+ naive, central memory, regulatory and stem cell-like memory cells by sorting. Isolated RNA was reverse transcribed in full, so expressed TCRB transcripts were sequenced. The assay was immunoSEQ multiplex PCR, and TCRdb's table has in-frame clones only and misses some. The table has 500,000 to 800,000 clones, roughly an eighth seen once. These data come from a study of beta chain features in type 1 diabetes. Study-level results: A closer apparent resemblance between naive, central memory and Treg TCRB repertoires was seen in patients than in healthy donors. Across all four CD4+ subsets, people with type 1 diabetes showed modestly shorter TCRB CDR3s.

Specimen: naive CD4+ T cells from blood. This receptor was obtained from a young man with type 1 diabetes.

CDR3 sequence: CASSSATSGGRGEQYF. In DNA, the CDR3 is TGCGCCAGCAGCTCAGCGACTAGCGGGGGTCGGGGCGAGCAGTACTTC. This chain joins TRBV4-3 and TRBJ2-7; 12 bases fit TRBD2. Per germline, CDR1 LGHNA and CDR2 YSLEER. The CDR3 runs 16 residues. Germline trimming cut 5 bases from V and 6 bases from J; bases unmatched to any gene: 11.